The clone carrying this T cell receptor beta chain occurred once. This record belongs to a study of blood T cell repertoires in COVID-19. Whole-study context: Whether acute or convalescent, the COVID-19 samples came from the United States, Italy and Spain. PBMCs, B-cell-depleted T cells, or T cells were the source of the cDNA or gDNA that made up the material.

CDR3 length: 17 amino acids. Trimming removed 1 base at V and 3 bases at J, with 18 bases between. The germline V gene encodes CDR1 SGHTA and CDR2 FQGTGA. Original methodology: Reference gene primer amplification gave nucleated cell count estimates. Sequencing was performed with immunoSEQ multiplex PCR; in TCRdb, only in-frame clones are kept and a portion is missing. The D gene and trimming were derived from the DNA, and the V and J assignments and clone size from that table. The sample has over 30,000 clones, roughly 90% seen once. The receptor's source is a man between 65 and 80 years old with acute or convalescent COVID-19. Sequenced sample: peripheral blood. The chain has TRBV7-3 and TRBJ2-5; D call uncertain. CDR3 region: CASSLIPGSGGEETQYF. The CDR3 DNA is TGTGCCAGCAGCTTAATTCCTGGGTCGGGTGGAGAAGAGACCCAGTACTTC.